The sequence of this T cell receptor beta chain was determined in a study of T-cell reconstitution after alpha-beta-depleted transplantation in children. This clonotype was counted a single time. What it binds is unknown. Preparing the TCRbeta library involved the use of unique molecular identifiers. One entry per CDR3 protein results from TCRdb running MiXCR on the PCR reads. The profile shows over 400,000 distinct CDR3 sequences, roughly 44% of them singletons. The CDR3 length is 19 residues. Germline V lookup: CDR1 SGHRS, CDR2 YFSETQ. Trimming removed 0 bases at V and 2 bases at J, with 22 bases between. Notes on the study in general: By about two months after transplant, alpha-beta T cells reportedly arose from several hundred graft clones that had expanded.

This chain joins TRBV5-1 and TRBJ2-3; the D gene is possibly TRBD2 (6 bases). The sequence derives from a girl aged 2-15 years with aplastic anemia, due to receive a stem cell transplant. The input for sequencing was PBMCs, taken before TCRalphabeta/CD19-depleted stem cell transplant. The CDR3 sequence is CASSLGITWEARLTDTQYF. The DNA of the CDR3 is TGCGCCAGCAGCTTGGGTATTACGTGGGAGGCCCGCCTCACAGATACGCAGTATTTT. Drawing the rest from reference TRBV5-1 and TRBJ2-3, the complete variable domain is KAGVTQTPRYLIKTRGQQVTLSCSPISGHRSVSWYQQTPGQGLQFLFEYFSETQRNKGNFPGRFSGRQFSNSRSEMNVSTLELGDSALYLCASSLGITWEARLTDTQYFGPGTRLTVL.